Each of the 20 T cell receptor beta chains below was sequenced from the same sample in a study of a mutant IDH1 vaccine in newly diagnosed glioma. Time point of the sample: week 5, during vaccination. Each dose of the vaccine consisted of 300 ug of mutant IDH1 20-mer peptide, with topical imiquimod. No cognate antigen is known for these TCRs. Sequenced by immunoSEQ multiplex PCR; TCRdb stores in-frame clones only, minus some. The repertoire consists of approximately 76,000 clones, with around 90% occurring once and the leading ten covering approximately 0.58%. Sample: PBMCs, taken from a glioma patient whose treatment included an IDH1 peptide vaccine. The receptors derive from a woman aged 50 to 60 with glioma.

The chain combines TRBV5-1 with TRBJ1-2; no clear D gene. Trimming removed 0 bases at V and 1 base at J, with 7 bases between. The germline V gene encodes CDR1 SGHRS and CDR2 YFSETQ. This CDR3 has 14 residues. Here the CDR3 DNA reads TGCGCCAGCAGCTTGGTCGGGCTTAACTATGGCTACACCTTC. This sequence encodes CASSLVGLNYGYTF.

The chain couples TRBV11-2 to TRBJ1-2, with 9 bases identical to TRBD1. V lost 5 bases, J lost 6 bases, and 4 bases stayed unmatched. Germline CDR1 SGHAT, CDR2 FQNNGV. The CDR3 has 13 residues. CDR3 in amino acids: CASSPGTGHGYTF. CDR3 coding DNA: TGTGCCAGCAGCCCCGGGACAGGGCATGGCTACACCTTC.

The V call is TRBV7-2, the J call TRBJ2-3; 15 nucleotides agree with TRBD2. The V gene end was trimmed by 4 bases and the J gene end by 5 bases; junction bases not matched to a gene: 1. The CDR3 consists of 15 residues. CDR1 and CDR2 (germline): SGHTA, FQGNSA. The CDR3 is CASSWGLAGGDTQYF. In nucleotides, the CDR3 is TGTGCCAGCAGCTGGGGACTAGCGGGAGGAGATACGCAGTATTTT.

The chain has TRBV9 and TRBJ1-6; 7 bases are shared with TRBD1. Germline values: CDR1 SGDLS, CDR2 YYNGEE. The CDR3 consists of 16 residues. J was trimmed by 0 bases and V by 3 bases; bases with no gene match: 3. The CDR3 bases are TGTGCCAGCAGCGGTGGGACAGCCTCCTATAATTCACCCCTCCACTTT. This translates into CASSGGTASYNSPLHF.

The genes are TRBV7-9 and TRBJ1-1; tentatively, D is TRBD1 (5 bases). The V and J ends lost 0 bases and 5 bases respectively, with 13 bases between them. This CDR3 region has 15 residues. Germline CDR1 SEHNR, CDR2 FQNEAQ (reference sequence). For the CDR3, the DNA is TGTGCCAGCAGCTTAGCAGTCGGGGCTGAGACTGAAGCTTTCTTT. Its protein is CASSLAVGAETEAFF.

This chain connects TRBV6-5 to TRBJ1-6; 9 bases line up with TRBD1. CDR3 size: 15 residues. V lost 8 bases to trimming and J lost 7 bases; unmatched junction nucleotides: 9. CDR1 MNHEY and CDR2 SVGAGI come from the germline V gene. The CDR3 sequence is CASLDPGQGNSPLHF. The CDR3 coding sequence is TGTGCCAGCCTGGATCCGGGACAGGGAAATTCACCCCTCCACTTT.

The V gene is TRBV10-2, the J gene TRBJ1-5; D is undetermined. The germline V and J ends were trimmed by 5 bases and 3 bases, with 8 bases remaining between them. The CDR3 consists of 13 residues. CDR1 is WSHSY, CDR2 SAAADI, per germline. CDR3 DNA: TGCGCCAGCAGTTCGGGGTTCAATCAGCCCCAGCATTTT. Translating gives CASSSGFNQPQHF.

V usage is TRBV28 and J usage is TRBJ1-2, with 10 bases lining up with TRBD1. The junction had 7 bases not matched to a gene; V was cut back by 5 bases and J by 1 base. This CDR3 is 16 amino acids long. CDR1 is MDHEN and CDR2 is SYDVKM in the germline V gene. The CDR3 sequence: CASSGRDRGLNYGYTF. Here the CDR3 DNA reads TGTGCCAGCAGTGGAAGGGACAGGGGTCTTAACTATGGCTACACCTTC.

V is TRBV6-5 and J is TRBJ1-5; D remains ambiguous. The V gene's germline CDR1 is MNHEY and CDR2 SVGAGI. This CDR3 is 13 amino acids long. Between the trimmed V and J ends, which lost 0 bases and 5 bases, there was a span of 5 bases. The CDR3 DNA reads TGTGCCAGCAGTTACTCGGGAGATCAGCCCCAGCATTTT. Translating it yields CASSYSGDQPQHF.

This clone was observed once. The chain links TRBV2 to TRBJ2-7; weak D call: TRBD1 (5 bases). CDR3 length: 13 amino acids. Germline V gene sequence: CDR1 SNHLY, CDR2 FYNNEI. Trimming shortened V by 9 bases and J by 0 bases, and 12 bases separated the two germline ends. The CDR3 DNA reads TGTGCCAGTAGGCAGGGAAGCTCCTACGAGCAGTACTTC. It is translated as CASRQGSSYEQYF.

This sequence joins TRBV2 and TRBJ2-3; 8 bases fit TRBD2. Trimming at V came to 8 bases and at J to 1 base, leaving 8 bases not matched to a gene. CDR1 is SNHLY and CDR2 is FYNNEI in the germline V gene. This CDR3 contains 15 residues. CDR3: CASSGGEARTDTQYF. The CDR3 DNA reads as TGTGCCAGCTCCGGGGGGGAGGCCCGCACAGATACGCAGTATTTT. Filled out from reference TRBV2 and TRBJ2-3, the complete variable domain reads EPEVTQTPSHQVTQMGQEVILRCVPISNHLYFYWYRQILGQKVEFLVSFYNNEISEKSEIFDDQFSVERPDGSNFTLKIRSTKLEDSAMYFCASSGGEARTDTQYFGPGTRLTVL.

This clone came up once. The chain carries TRBV11-2 and TRBJ2-7, with 8 bases lining up with TRBD1. The ends lost 1 base at V and 1 base at J; junction bases unmatched: 0. This CDR3 region has 14 residues. Germline CDR1 and CDR2: SGHAT and FQNNGV. In nucleotides, the CDR3 is TGTGCCAGCAGCTTAGGGACAGGGTCCTACGAGCAGTACTTC. As protein: CASSLGTGSYEQYF. The full variable domain, rest sourced from reference TRBV11-2 and TRBJ2-7, is EAGVAQSPRYKIIEKRQSVAFWCNPISGHATLYWYQQILGQGPKLLIQFQNNGVVDDSQLPKDRFSAERLKGVDSTLKIQPAKLEDSAVYLCASSLGTGSYEQYFGPGTRLTVT.

In its sample, this clone was seen once. The chain couples TRBV2 to TRBJ2-1; tentatively, D is TRBD2 (6 bases). Germline V gene lookup returns CDR1 SNHLY and CDR2 FYNNEI. V was shortened by 2 bases and J by 6 bases, with 14 bases between the two germline ends. This CDR3 contains 15 residues. As DNA, the CDR3 is TGTGCCAGCAGTGAAACGGGACTTCTAGCCAATGAGCAGTTCTTC. Protein sequence: CASSETGLLANEQFF.

This chain joins TRBV6-6 and TRBJ1-2; tentatively, D is TRBD1 (5 bases). V lost 2 bases to trimming and J lost 2 bases, with 15 bases between them. The CDR3 is 16 residues long. Germline-derived CDR1 and CDR2 are MNHNY and SVGAGI (reference sequence). Written as DNA, the CDR3 is TGTGCCAGCAGTTACGGGCGACGGGGGTTAAACTATGGCTACACCTTC. Translated, it gives CASSYGRRGLNYGYTF.

The V and J genes are TRBV7-3 and TRBJ1-6; tentative D call: TRBD1 (5 bases). The CDR3 is 16 residues long. Trimming took 1 base from V and 7 from J, leaving 14 bases between them. Germline loops: CDR1 SGHTA, CDR2 FQGTGA. The CDR3 DNA follows: TGTGCCAGCAGCTTAAAGGGACGCTCGGCCAATTCACCCCTCCACTTT. Its protein is CASSLKGRSANSPLHF.

This clone was seen once. The V gene is TRBV7-6, the J gene TRBJ2-2; D is tentatively TRBD1 or TRBD2 (5 bases each). The germline gives CDR1 SGHVS, CDR2 FNYEAQ. Trimming stripped 4 bases from V and 2 bases from J, with 14 bases between. The CDR3 totals 16 residues. The CDR3 sequence is CASSSRDPLNTGELFF. In nucleotides, the CDR3 is TGTGCCAGCAGCTCACGGGACCCACTTAACACCGGGGAGCTGTTTTTT.

V gene TRBV5-8 combines with J gene TRBJ2-2, with D possibly being TRBD1 or TRBD2 (5 bases each). The V gene lost 3 bases and the J gene lost 0 bases, with 15 bases spanning the gap. Per the germline V gene, CDR1 is SGHTS and CDR2 is YDEGEE. This CDR3 spans 17 amino acids. CDR3 coding DNA: TGTGCCAGCAGCTGGGGAGCCGGGGCCACGAACACCGGGGAGCTGTTTTTT. Its translation is CASSWGAGATNTGELFF.

This chain connects TRBV27 to TRBJ2-1; tentatively, D is TRBD2 (7 bases). Germline V CDR1 and CDR2: MNHEY, SMNVEV (reference sequence). CDR3 size: 15 residues. Trimming shortened V by 5 bases and J by 6 bases, and 17 bases separated the two germline ends. CDR3 DNA sequence: TGTGCCAGCAGTCTCCTAACAGGGAGGGCCAATGAGCAGTTCTTC. Its protein product is CASSLLTGRANEQFF.

Notes on this clone: In the same sample, other DNA sequences code for this CDR3. V usage is TRBV5-1 and J usage is TRBJ2-5, with 7 bases identical to TRBD2. In germline, CDR1 is SGHRS, CDR2 YFSETQ. V trimming: 4 bases; J trimming: 5 bases; junction bases outside the gene matches: 5. The CDR3 runs 13 residues. This chain's CDR3 is CASSLGLEETQYF. The CDR3 DNA follows: TGCGCCAGCAGCCTAGGACTAGAGGAGACCCAGTACTTC.

V and J are TRBV6-4 and TRBJ2-3, with 9 positions matching TRBD1. Germline CDR1 and CDR2: MRHNA and SNTAGT. Trimming took 3 bases from V and 2 from J; bases not matched to a gene: 3. The CDR3 contains 15 residues. As DNA, the CDR3 is TGTGCCAGCAGTGAGGACAGGGGTAACACAGATACGCAGTATTTT. It codes for CASSEDRGNTDTQYF.